The 25 T cell receptor beta chains reported below all come from one sample, sequenced in a study of control samples from healthy donors and cancer patients. Repertoires were generated with immunoSEQ multiplex PCR, while TCRdb's copy carries only in-frame clones and drops some. The sample has around 85,000 clones, roughly nine tenths seen once; the top ten hold 7.5% to 9%. Sample: blood. Receptors originate from a woman aged 60-70 years in good health.

This sequence joins TRBV5-4 and TRBJ2-1, with TRBD2 matching over 10 bases. V lost 3 bases and J lost 5; bases outside the gene matches: 8. Germline-derived CDR1 and CDR2 are SGHNT and YYREEE (reference sequence). The CDR3 has 16 residues. In nucleotides, the CDR3 is TGTGCCAGCAGCTCCGAACTAGCGGGAAGCAACAATGAGCAGTTCTTC. Translation gives CASSSELAGSNNEQFF.

Worth noting for this clone: The DNA is omitted, as the CDR3 cannot be located on it reliably, and the CDR3 follows TCRdb's listing. The chain couples TRBV12-5 to TRBJ1-5; the table's D call TRBD1 went unverified against the DNA. The CDR3 sequence runs 17 residues, both termini included. Germline V lookup: CDR1 LGHNT, CDR2 FRNRAP. CDR3 sequence: CASGRDRGSYGNQPQHF.

The V and J genes are TRBV19 and TRBJ1-1; D unresolved. CDR3 length equals 15 residues. V dropped 5 bases and J dropped 3 bases, with 16 bases sitting between them. The germline V gene has CDR1 LNHDA and CDR2 SQIVND (reference sequence). The CDR3 DNA reads TGTGCCAGTAGTCTCCGAGGAGGGTCGGACACTGAAGCTTTCTTT. Translation: CASSLRGGSDTEAFF. Together with reference TRBV19 and TRBJ1-1, the CDR3 gives the full variable domain: DGGITQSPKYLFRKEGQNVTLSCEQNLNHDAMYWYRQDPGQGLRLIYYSQIVNDFQKGDIAEGYSVSREKKESFPLTVTSAQKNPTAFYLCASSLRGGSDTEAFFGQGTRLTVV.

The J gene is TRBJ1-1, the V gene TRBV7-3; 9 bases map to TRBD1. The CDR3 is 12 residues long. V trimming: 4 bases; J trimming: 10 bases; junction bases outside the gene matches: 4. Germline CDR1 reads SGHTA; CDR2 reads FQGTGA. DNA for the CDR3: TGTGCCAGCAGCTCTGGGACAGGGAGAGCTTTCTTT. This encodes CASSSGTGRAFF.

This rearrangement joins TRBV11-3 to TRBJ1-6, with a tentative D call TRBD1 (5 bases). This CDR3 spans 17 amino acids. The germline CDR1 and CDR2 sequences are SGHNT and YENEEA. The V end lost 3 bases, the J end lost 14 bases, and 26 bases lay between the germline ends. CDR3 amino acids: CASSFPQAGRGFRTLHF. CDR3 nucleotides: TGTGCCAGCAGCTTCCCACAGGCTGGGAGGGGATTCCGGACCCTCCACTTT.

The J gene is TRBJ2-5, the V gene TRBV7-9, with D possibly being TRBD2 (5 bases). The CDR3 runs to 18 residues. V was shortened by 0 bases and J by 2 bases, with 19 bases between the two germline ends. Germline CDR1 is SEHNR and CDR2 is FQNEAQ (reference sequence). CDR3 sequence: CASSLARGEGRRQETQYF. The CDR3 DNA is TGTGCCAGCAGCTTAGCGCGTGGGGAAGGTCGGAGGCAAGAGACCCAGTACTTC.

This chain joins TRBV3-1 (or the pseudogene TRBV3-2) and TRBJ2-1; D is unclear. The CDR3 loop spans 15 amino acids. CDR1 and CDR2 (germline): LGHDT, YNNKEL (reference sequence). Deletions cut 0 bases from V and 4 bases from J, with 10 bases between. The CDR3 DNA sequence: TGTGCCAGCAGCCAAGATCTGGCCATATACAATGAGCAGTTCTTC. Its protein product is CASSQDLAIYNEQFF.

The chain combines TRBV5-1 with TRBJ1-1, with D unclear. The CDR3 is made up of 15 amino acids. Germline values: CDR1 SGHRS, CDR2 YFSETQ. V lost 0 bases and J lost 1, with 10 bases in between. DNA of the CDR3: TGCGCCAGCAGCTTGGAGGGTCGGGGGAACACTGAAGCTTTCTTT. Amino acids: CASSLEGRGNTEAFF. The whole variable domain, remainder taken from reference TRBV5-1 and TRBJ1-1, is KAGVTQTPRYLIKTRGQQVTLSCSPISGHRSVSWYQQTPGQGLQFLFEYFSETQRNKGNFPGRFSGRQFSNSRSEMNVSTLELGDSALYLCASSLEGRGNTEAFFGQGTRLTVV.

This clone was counted once. Germline and junction disagree at one end, which may indicate a read error. The rearrangement links TRBV6-6 to TRBJ2-3; D may match TRBD1 or TRBD2 (5 bases each). The CDR3 runs to 14 residues. Germline V gives CDR1 MNHNY, CDR2 SVGAGI (reference sequence). The CDR3 loop reads CASSYWGTTDTQYF. In DNA, the CDR3 is TGTGCCAGCAGCTACTGGGGGACCACAGATACGCAGTATTTT.

The V gene is TRBV19, the J gene TRBJ2-1; maybe TRBD2 (6 bases). The V and J ends lost 6 bases and 2 bases respectively, with 20 bases between them. The germline CDR1 and CDR2 sequences are LNHDA and SQIVND (reference sequence). The CDR3 loop spans 17 amino acids. The DNA of the CDR3 is TGTGCCAGTAGGGCACCGAGAGCATCGGGGGCCTACAATGAGCAGTTCTTC. Translating gives CASRAPRASGAYNEQFF.

This chain connects TRBV6-5 to TRBJ2-2; possibly TRBD1 or TRBD2 for D (5 bases each). The ends were cut back, 1 base at V and 5 bases at J, with 5 bases in the middle. Germline CDR1 MNHEY, CDR2 SVGAGI. The CDR3 sequence is 13 residues long. In DNA form, the CDR3 reads TGTGCCAGCAGTTACTGGGGGACCGGGGAGCTGTTTTTT. This gives the protein CASSYWGTGELFF.

The chain carries TRBV5-4 and TRBJ2-2, with 11 bases lining up with TRBD2. The CDR3 is 18 residues long. Trimming took 0 bases from V and 4 from J; bases not matched to a gene: 8. CDR1 is SGHNT, CDR2 YYREEE, per germline (reference sequence). The CDR3 DNA follows: TGTGCCAGCAGCTTGGCCGTGACTAGCGGGACTCTCACCGGGGAGCTGTTTTTT. Its translation: CASSLAVTSGTLTGELFF. The variable domain in full, with the rest retrieved from reference TRBV5-4 and TRBJ2-2, is ETGVTQSPTHLIKTRGQQVTLRCSSQSGHNTVSWYQQALGQGPQFIFQYYREEENGRGNFPPRFSGLQFPNYSSELNVNALELDDSALYLCASSLAVTSGTLTGELFFGEGSRLTVL.

The V call is TRBV14, the J call TRBJ2-1, with D possibly matching TRBD2 (6 bases). Trimming removed 0 bases from V and 7 bases from J, with 16 bases in between. The CDR3 is 16 residues long. Germline CDR1 is SGHDN and CDR2 is FVKESK. The CDR3 DNA sequence: TGTGCCAGCAGCCAAGATTGGGAGGCCCCCCGGAATGAGCAGTTCTTC. It is translated as CASSQDWEAPRNEQFF. Together with reference TRBV14 and TRBJ2-1, the CDR3 gives the full variable domain: EAGVTQFPSHSVIEKGQTVTLRCDPISGHDNLYWYRRVMGKEIKFLLHFVKESKQDESGMPNNRFLAERTGGTYSTLKVQPAELEDSGVYFCASSQDWEAPRNEQFFGPGTRLTVL.

The chain is built from TRBV30 and TRBJ1-1; tentative D call: TRBD1 (5 bases). Germline V lookup: CDR1 GTSNPN, CDR2 SVGIG (reference sequence). The ends were cut back, 8 bases at V and 4 bases at J, with 26 bases in the middle. The CDR3 length is 16 residues. The CDR3 reads CARVSVRGYGGTEAFF. The DNA for the CDR3 is TGTGCCCGGGTGTCCGTTCGGGGTTATGGGGGCACTGAAGCTTTCTTT.

The CDR3 loop reads CASSRIPGGSTGELFF. Here the CDR3 DNA reads TGCGCCAGCAGCCGGATTCCAGGGGGGAGCACCGGGGAGCTGTTTTTT. The gene calls are TRBV5-1 and TRBJ2-2, with D possibly TRBD1 on 7 matching bases. V dropped 4 bases and J dropped 4 bases, with 17 bases sitting between them. CDR3 size: 16 residues. Germline V gene sequence: CDR1 SGHRS, CDR2 YFSETQ.

The V gene is TRBV29-1, the J gene TRBJ1-1; 9 positions agree with TRBD1. The CDR3 contains 14 residues. Per germline, CDR1 SQVTM and CDR2 ANQGSEA. The CDR3 region has the DNA TGCGCCATAGGGGGGACAGGGACTAACACTGAAGCTTTCTTT. Its translation is CAIGGTGTNTEAFF.

This clone was detected only once. This chain joins TRBV9 and TRBJ2-2; 9 bases align to TRBD2. The V gene end was trimmed by 2 bases and the J gene end by 4 bases; junction bases not matched to a gene: 9. Germline V gene sequence: CDR1 SGDLS, CDR2 YYNGEE. The CDR3 is 17 amino acids. CDR3 in DNA: TGTGCCAGCAGCGTTTTGGGCCTAGCGGGACTCACCGGGGAGCTGTTTTTT. Its protein is CASSVLGLAGLTGELFF. The whole variable domain, remainder taken from reference TRBV9 and TRBJ2-2, is DSGVTQTPKHLITATGQRVTLRCSPRSGDLSVYWYQQSLDQGLQFLIQYYNGEERAKGNILERFSAQQFPDLHSELNLSSLELGDSALYFCASSVLGLAGLTGELFFGEGSRLTVL.

The rearrangement joins TRBV3-1 (or the pseudogene TRBV3-2) to TRBJ1-2, with D perhaps matching TRBD1 (5 bases). Germline V gives CDR1 LGHDT, CDR2 YNNKEL (reference sequence). This CDR3 region has 14 residues. V was pared by 3 bases and J by 4 bases, with 12 bases between. As DNA, the CDR3 is TGTGCCAGCAGCCAGGGACCGCGATCCTATGGCTACACCTTC. It encodes CASSQGPRSYGYTF.

J is TRBJ2-5 and V is TRBV4-2; 11 bases are a match to TRBD1. Germline V gene data show CDR1 as LGHNA and CDR2 as YNFKEQ. The V segment lost 3 bases and the J segment 5 bases; nucleotides outside the gene matches: 11. The CDR3 totals 17 residues. Here the CDR3 reads CASSQDLPGQGGETQYF. CDR3 DNA sequence: TGTGCCAGCAGCCAGGATTTACCGGGACAGGGGGGGGAGACCCAGTACTTC.

The chain joins TRBV2 to TRBJ1-1; TRBD1 matches 9 bases. Germline CDR1 SNHLY, CDR2 FYNNEI. The CDR3 is 14 amino acids. Germline trimming cut 6 bases from V and 5 bases from J; bases unmatched to any gene: 7. The CDR3 loop reads CASRVGQGYTEAFF. Here the CDR3 DNA reads TGTGCCAGCAGAGTGGGACAGGGTTATACTGAAGCTTTCTTT.

The V call is TRBV7-2, the J call TRBJ2-3; 14 positions match TRBD2. There are 16 residues in the CDR3. The ends lost 4 bases at V and 4 bases at J; junction bases unmatched: 4. Germline values: CDR1 SGHTA, CDR2 FQGNSA. In DNA form, the CDR3 reads TGTGCCAGCAGCTCGGGACTAGCGGGAGTCGCAGATACGCAGTATTTT. This sequence encodes CASSSGLAGVADTQYF.

The rearrangement links TRBV5-1 to TRBJ2-1; the match to TRBD2 covers 13 bases. CDR1 and CDR2 from the germline V gene are SGHRS and YFSETQ. V trimming: 6 bases; J trimming: 0 bases; junction bases outside the gene matches: 3. The length of the CDR3 is 16 residues. CDR3 protein: CASTRTSGSSYNEQFF. Written as DNA, the CDR3 is TGCGCCAGCACCAGGACTAGCGGGAGCTCCTACAATGAGCAGTTCTTC.

The chain carries TRBV5-3 and TRBJ1-1; D might be TRBD1 (5 bases). TRBV5-3 is an open reading frame, and its role is uncertain. The V end lost 3 bases, the J end lost 5 bases, and 20 bases lay between the germline ends. The CDR3 contains 16 residues. CDR3: CARSWAPPGRATEAFF. Written as DNA, the CDR3 is TGTGCCAGAAGCTGGGCCCCTCCGGGGCGGGCGACTGAAGCTTTCTTT.

The chain uses TRBV29-1 and TRBJ1-1; perhaps TRBD1 as D (5 bases). The V end lost 5 bases, the J end lost 1 base, and 14 bases lay between the germline ends. This CDR3 region has 14 residues. In germline, CDR1 is SQVTM, CDR2 ANQGSEA. The CDR3 sequence is CSVLRVGANTEAFF. The CDR3, as DNA: TGCAGCGTTTTGAGGGTTGGGGCGAACACTGAAGCTTTCTTT.

The rearrangement joins TRBV5-4 to TRBJ1-1; a possible D gene is TRBD1 (5 bases). Germline CDR1 and CDR2: SGHNT and YYREEE (reference sequence). There are 15 residues in the CDR3. V gave up 0 bases and J gave up 1 base, with 10 bases separating them. The chain's CDR3 is CASSLGGRENTEAFF. The CDR3 nucleotides are TGTGCCAGCAGCTTGGGGGGACGGGAGAACACTGAAGCTTTCTTT.